A selection of T cell receptor beta chains follows, all from one sample in a study of T-cell reconstitution after alpha-beta-depleted transplantation in children. One entry per CDR3 protein results from TCRdb running MiXCR on the PCR reads. The sample lists 450,000 to 550,000 distinct CDR3 sequences; approximately 10% were seen once. This specimen consisted of PBMCs, mostly from graft donor cells, obtained 180 days after TCRalphabeta/CD19-depleted stem cell transplant. The receptor source for this set is a female patient aged 2 to 10 who had a stem cell transplant for aplastic anemia, so the T cells may come from the graft donor. The CDR3 runs from the conserved cysteine through the conserved F or W. Fields, in order: J gene, V gene, clone size, D gene, CDR3 protein, CDR3 DNA. The D gene is left open where the match is weak. Rows give clone size only sometimes, using once, few, many, or a class for an expanded clone.

TRBJ1-6 TRBV27 few . CASSLMTGTYNSPLHF TGTGCCAGCAGTTTAATGACAGGAACCTATAATTCACCCCTCCACTTT
TRBJ2-5 TRBV12-3/TRBV12-4 . . CASTLTETQYF TGTGCCAGCACTCTCACCGAGACCCAGTACTTC
TRBJ1-2 TRBV27 few TRBD1 CASSLQTGEGYTF TGTGCCAGCAGTCTTCAAACAGGGGAGGGCTACACCTTC
TRBJ2-2 TRBV11-3 . TRBD2 CASSAGTSGRGTGELFF TGTGCCAGCAGCGCTGGGACTAGCGGGAGAGGGACCGGGGAGCTGTTTTTT
TRBJ1-5 TRBV6-2/TRBV6-3 few . CASGQPQHF TGTGCCAGCGGTCAGCCCCAGCATTTT
TRBJ2-3 TRBV3-1 few . CASSQGGQGRDTQYF TGTGCCAGCAGCCAAGGAGGGCAGGGGAGAGATACGCAGTATTTT
TRBJ2-7 TRBV12-3/TRBV12-4 many TRBD2 CASSGTNSYEQYF TGTGCCAGCTCCGGGACTAACTCCTACGAGCAGTACTTC
TRBJ1-3 TRBV12-3/TRBV12-4 few . CASTISPARYTIYF TGTGCCAGCACCATCTCCCCAGCTCGCTACACCATATATTTT
TRBJ1-5 TRBV15 . TRBD1 CATSREGDSYQPQHF TGTGCCACCAGCAGAGAGGGGGACAGTTATCAGCCCCAGCATTTT
TRBJ1-3 TRBV29-1 few . CSVAPQGGNTIYF TGCAGCGTCGCCCCCCAGGGTGGAAACACCATATATTTT
TRBJ2-3 TRBV24-1 . . CATSDFPRDTQYF TGTGCCACCAGTGATTTCCCCCGAGATACGCAGTATTTT
TRBJ2-7 TRBV28 many . CASRYRITSYEQYF TGTGCCAGCAGGTACAGGATTACCTCCTACGAGCAGTACTTC
TRBJ2-7 TRBV19 . TRBD1 CASSIVGTGVAYEQYF TGTGCCAGTAGTATCGTCGGGACAGGGGTCGCCTACGAGCAGTACTTC
TRBJ1-2 TRBV12-3/TRBV12-4 . . CASRPADKWSYGYTF TGTGCCAGCAGGCCCGCGGACAAATGGAGCTATGGCTACACCTTC
TRBJ2-1 TRBV11-1 few . CASSSRSPTRWRGDEQFF TGTGCCAGCAGCTCCCGGTCACCCACAAGATGGCGGGGCGATGAGCAGTTCTTC
TRBJ1-6 TRBV20-1 . . CSARTVQGSYNSPLHF TGCAGTGCTAGGACAGTTCAAGGCTCCTATAATTCACCCCTCCACTTT
TRBJ2-5 TRBV6-2/TRBV6-3 few TRBD2 CASSYSAGGHGETQYF TGTGCCAGCAGTTACTCGGCGGGAGGTCATGGAGAGACCCAGTACTTC
TRBJ2-5 TRBV28 few . CASTRGGAEETQYF TGTGCCAGCACCCGGGGCGGGGCTGAAGAGACCCAGTACTTC